This TCR beta chain comes out of a study of blood T cells in healthy people across ages. Study findings and constraints: Because sorting was not performed, PBMCs prevented conclusive naive versus antigen-experienced comparison. Because donor CMV status was unknown, expanded clonotype changes were possibly confounded.

This CDR3 region has 15 residues. V was shortened by 6 bases and J by 0 bases, with 11 bases between the two germline ends. Then a second PCR, running about 6 to 12 cycles, was carried out with a sample-barcoded 5' primer and a J-beta primer mix. Every sample gave at least 2.5 million paired-end reads containing CDR3. TCRdb passed the 5' RACE reads through MiXCR, listing each CDR3 protein once. This table has approximately 850,000 distinct CDR3 sequences, roughly 50% appearing once. Extracted total RNA amounted to at least 6 micrograms for each sample. The table lists this clonotype with a count of one. Its target is unknown.

The sequenced material came from blood. This sequence originates from a man aged 30-40 years in good health. The chain combines TRBV12-3 or TRBV12-4 with TRBJ1-4; D unclear. The CDR3 here is CASRPALATNEKLFF. The CDR3 DNA sequence: TGTGCCAGCAGGCCAGCGCTTGCAACTAATGAAAAACTGTTTTTT.